This TCR beta chain was recovered during a study of blood T cell repertoires in COVID-19. The CDR3 contains 16 residues. V shed 5 bases, J shed 4 bases, and the junction held 11 bases outside the gene matches. CDR1 and CDR2 (germline): PRHDT, FYEKMQ (reference sequence). Methods used by the authors: Amplification of reference gene primers was used by the study to estimate nucleated cell counts. Assay used: immunoSEQ multiplex PCR; TCRdb lists only in-frame clones, some missing. D and trimming were read from the DNA, whereas the V and J calls and clone size are those reported in that table. The data hold hundreds of thousands of clones, with approximately 89% observed a single time.

J is TRBJ1-2 and V is TRBV13, with 9 bases aligning to TRBD1. This receptor was identified in a woman in her 30s with COVID-19, enrolled during active disease. Sequenced: peripheral blood. The CDR3 spells CASSTGGGQLSYGYTF. Here the CDR3 DNA reads TGTGCCAGCAGCACAGGGGGCGGTCAACTTAGCTATGGCTACACCTTC.